The 8 T cell receptor beta chains given below trace back to one sample, sequenced in a study of shared clonotypes between healthy human individuals. CD8 cells regarded as naive lacked CD45RO, were positively chosen for CCR7, and omitted terminally differentiated effector memory CD45RA+ cells. The data were produced by immunoSEQ multiplex PCR, yet TCRdb's version contains in-frame clones alone and is incomplete. In the table there are 2 million or so clones, approximately 94% of which are singletons. Material: naive CD8+ T cells sorted from blood. All receptors derive from a man younger than 35 in good health.

The rearrangement uses TRBV10-2 and TRBJ2-7; 7 bases agree with TRBD2. There are 16 residues in the CDR3. CDR1 WSHSY and CDR2 SAAADI come from the germline V gene. J was trimmed by 3 bases and V by 3 bases; bases with no gene match: 11. As DNA, the CDR3 is TGCGCCAGCAGTGATTTGCGGGAGCAGAGTTACTACGAGCAGTACTTC. It specifies CASSDLREQSYYEQYF.

V and J are TRBV7-9 and TRBJ2-2, with D tentatively TRBD1 (5 bases). This CDR3 contains 14 residues. Germline loops: CDR1 SEHNR, CDR2 FQNEAQ (reference sequence). Trimming took 3 bases from V and 8 from J, leaving 13 bases between them. The chain's CDR3 is CASSLIRDPGELFF. As DNA, the CDR3 is TGTGCCAGCAGCTTGATCAGGGATCCGGGGGAGCTGTTTTTT.

A word on this clone: Other DNA sequences in the same sample also yield this CDR3. The chain is built from TRBV5-6 and TRBJ1-5; D not certain. This CDR3 region has 13 residues. Germline V lookup: CDR1 SGHDT, CDR2 YYEEEE. The V end was cut by 0 bases, the J end by 5 bases, with 6 bases between. In DNA, the CDR3 is TGTGCCAGCAGCTTGGACGGGGATCAGCCCCAGCATTTT. Translating gives CASSLDGDQPQHF. The full variable domain, its missing parts supplied by reference TRBV5-6 and TRBJ1-5, is DAGVTQSPTHLIKTRGQQVTLRCSPKSGHDTVSWYQQALGQGPQFIFQYYEEEERQRGNFPDRFSGHQFPNYSSELNVNALLLGDSALYLCASSLDGDQPQHFGDGTRLSIL.

This clone was counted between two and nine times. The sample has other DNA sequences that encode this CDR3 too. The genes are TRBV10-3 and TRBJ1-5; 8 nucleotides line up with TRBD1. The V gene end was trimmed by 4 bases and the J gene end by 3 bases; junction bases not matched to a gene: 5. This CDR3 contains 15 residues. In germline, CDR1 is ENHRY, CDR2 SYGVKD. CDR3 region: CAISATGAFNQPQHF. The DNA of the CDR3 is TGTGCCATCAGTGCGACAGGGGCCTTCAATCAGCCCCAGCATTTT.

Concerning this clone itself: Other nucleotide sequences from this sample produce the same CDR3. The V call is TRBV19, the J call TRBJ2-7, with 9 positions matching TRBD1. The V gene's germline CDR1 is LNHDA and CDR2 SQIVND (reference sequence). Trimming at V came to 4 bases and at J to 1 base, leaving 2 bases not matched to a gene. The CDR3 covers 14 residues. In DNA form, the CDR3 reads TGTGCCAGTAGTAGGGACAGGGATTCCTACGAGCAGTACTTC. Translating it yields CASSRDRDSYEQYF.

This clone was detected only once. This chain connects TRBV21-1 to TRBJ2-6; TRBD1, the D gene given by the table, was not confirmed from the DNA. TRBV21-1 has pseudogene status. The CDR3 has 16 residues. The CDR3 DNA follows: TGTGCCAGCAGCAAAGATCCAGGATCTGGGGCCAACGTCCTGACTTTC. It specifies CASSKDPGSGANVLTF.

The chain links TRBV9 to TRBJ1-5; D gene unclear. The CDR3 runs 14 residues. V shed 5 bases and J shed 0 bases, with 9 bases lying between them. Germline V gene lookup returns CDR1 SGDLS and CDR2 YYNGEE. The CDR3 region is CASSRTDSNQPQHF. DNA of the CDR3: TGTGCCAGCAGTAGAACGGATAGCAATCAGCCCCAGCATTTT. The full variable domain, rest sourced from reference TRBV9 and TRBJ1-5, is DSGVTQTPKHLITATGQRVTLRCSPRSGDLSVYWYQQSLDQGLQFLIQYYNGEERAKGNILERFSAQQFPDLHSELNLSSLELGDSALYFCASSRTDSNQPQHFGDGTRLSIL.

This clone occurred once. This sequence joins TRBV21-1 and TRBJ1-2; TRBD1 is taken as the D call from the table, unchecked against the DNA. TRBV21-1 is designated a pseudogene. CDR3 length: 13 residues. The CDR3 DNA sequence: TGTGCCAGCAGCAGCGACAGTGAGTCTGGCTACACCTTC. It encodes CASSSDSESGYTF.